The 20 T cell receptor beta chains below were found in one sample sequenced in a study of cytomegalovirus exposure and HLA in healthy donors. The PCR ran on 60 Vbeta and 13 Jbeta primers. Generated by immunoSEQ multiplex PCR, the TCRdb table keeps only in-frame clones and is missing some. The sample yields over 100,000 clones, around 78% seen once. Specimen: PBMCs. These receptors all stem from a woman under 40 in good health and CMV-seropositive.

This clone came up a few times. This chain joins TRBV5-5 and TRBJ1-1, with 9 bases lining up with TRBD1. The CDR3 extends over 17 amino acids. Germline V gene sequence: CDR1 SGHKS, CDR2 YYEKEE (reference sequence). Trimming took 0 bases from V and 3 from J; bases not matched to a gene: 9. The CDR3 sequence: CASSLETGGLWDTEAFF. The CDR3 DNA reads TGTGCCAGCAGCTTGGAGACAGGGGGTCTCTGGGACACTGAAGCTTTCTTT. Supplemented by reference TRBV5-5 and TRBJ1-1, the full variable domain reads DAGVTQSPTHLIKTRGQQVTLRCSPISGHKSVSWYQQVLGQGPQFIFQYYEKEERGRGNFPDRFSARQFPNYSSELNVNALLLGDSALYLCASSLETGGLWDTEAFFGQGTRLTVV.

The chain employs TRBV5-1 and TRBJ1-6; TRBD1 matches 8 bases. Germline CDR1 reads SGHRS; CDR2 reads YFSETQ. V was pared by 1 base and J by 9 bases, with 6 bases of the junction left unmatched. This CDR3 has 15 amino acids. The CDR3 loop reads CASSLRQGATSPLHF. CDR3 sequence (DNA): TGCGCCAGCAGCTTGAGGCAGGGGGCTACTTCACCCCTCCACTTT.

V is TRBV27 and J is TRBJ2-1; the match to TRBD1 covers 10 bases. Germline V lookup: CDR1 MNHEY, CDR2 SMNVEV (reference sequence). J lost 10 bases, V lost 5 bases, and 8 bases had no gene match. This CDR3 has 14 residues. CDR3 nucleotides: TGTGCCAGCAGTCGTGGAACGACAGGGGGCGAGCAGTTCTTC. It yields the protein CASSRGTTGGEQFF.

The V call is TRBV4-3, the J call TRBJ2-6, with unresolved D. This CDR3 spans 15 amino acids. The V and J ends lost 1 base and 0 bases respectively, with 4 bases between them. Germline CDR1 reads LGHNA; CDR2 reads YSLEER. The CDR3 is CASSQAYSGANVLTF. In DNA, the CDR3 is TGCGCCAGCAGCCAAGCTTACTCTGGGGCCAACGTCCTGACTTTC.

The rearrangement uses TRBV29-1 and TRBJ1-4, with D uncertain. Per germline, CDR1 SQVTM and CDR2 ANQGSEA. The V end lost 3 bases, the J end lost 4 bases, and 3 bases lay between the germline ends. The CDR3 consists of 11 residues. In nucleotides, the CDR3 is TGCAGCGTTGATAATAATGAAAAACTGTTTTTT. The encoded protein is CSVDNNEKLFF.

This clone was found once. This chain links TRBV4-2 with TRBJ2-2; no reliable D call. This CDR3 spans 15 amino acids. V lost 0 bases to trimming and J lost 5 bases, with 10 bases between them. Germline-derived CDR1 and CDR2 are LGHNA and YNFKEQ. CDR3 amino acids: CASSQETKYTGELFF. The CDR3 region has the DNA TGTGCCAGCAGCCAAGAAACAAAGTATACCGGGGAGCTGTTTTTT.

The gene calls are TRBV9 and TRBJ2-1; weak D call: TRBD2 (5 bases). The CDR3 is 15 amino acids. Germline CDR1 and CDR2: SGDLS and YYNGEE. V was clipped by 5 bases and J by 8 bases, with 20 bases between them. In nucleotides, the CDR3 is TGTGCCAGCAGTCCCAACTTAAACTACGGGGATGAGCAGTTCTTC. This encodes CASSPNLNYGDEQFF.

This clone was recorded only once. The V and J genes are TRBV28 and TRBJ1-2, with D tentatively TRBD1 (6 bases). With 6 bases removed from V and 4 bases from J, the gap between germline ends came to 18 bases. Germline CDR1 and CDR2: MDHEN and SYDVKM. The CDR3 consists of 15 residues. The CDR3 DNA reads TGTGCCAGCAGCCAGGGGACAATTCAAGCCTATGGCTACACCTTC. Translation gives CASSQGTIQAYGYTF.

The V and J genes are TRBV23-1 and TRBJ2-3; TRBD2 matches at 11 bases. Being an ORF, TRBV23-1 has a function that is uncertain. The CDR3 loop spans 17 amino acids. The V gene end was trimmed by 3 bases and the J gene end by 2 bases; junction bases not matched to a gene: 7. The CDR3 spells CASSHVLAGENTDTQYF. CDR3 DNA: TGCGCCAGCAGTCACGTACTAGCGGGGGAGAACACAGATACGCAGTATTTT.

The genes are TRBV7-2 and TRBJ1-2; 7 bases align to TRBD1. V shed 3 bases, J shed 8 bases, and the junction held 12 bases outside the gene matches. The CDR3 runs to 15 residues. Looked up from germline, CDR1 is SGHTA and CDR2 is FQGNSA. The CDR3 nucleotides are TGTGCCAGCAGCTTCCGCCCTGTCCAGGGGGGCGGCTACACCTTC. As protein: CASSFRPVQGGGYTF.

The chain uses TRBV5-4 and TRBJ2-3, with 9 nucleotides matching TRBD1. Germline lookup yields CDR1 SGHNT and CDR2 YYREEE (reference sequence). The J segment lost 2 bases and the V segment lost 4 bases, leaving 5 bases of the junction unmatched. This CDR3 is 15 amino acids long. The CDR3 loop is CASSPGQGNTDTQYF. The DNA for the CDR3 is TGTGCCAGCAGCCCCGGACAGGGGAACACAGATACGCAGTATTTT.

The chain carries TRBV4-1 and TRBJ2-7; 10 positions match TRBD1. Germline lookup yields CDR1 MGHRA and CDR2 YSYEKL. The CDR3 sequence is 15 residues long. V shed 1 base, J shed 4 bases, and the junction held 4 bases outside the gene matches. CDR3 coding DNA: TGCGCCAGCAGCCAAGGCCCGGGACAGGGGTACGAGCAGTACTTC. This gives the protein CASSQGPGQGYEQYF.

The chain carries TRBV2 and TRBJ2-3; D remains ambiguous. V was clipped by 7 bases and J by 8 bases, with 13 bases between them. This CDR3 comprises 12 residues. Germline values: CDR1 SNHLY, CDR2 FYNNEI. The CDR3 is CASNSRSATQYF. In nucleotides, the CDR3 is TGTGCCAGCAACTCGCGGAGCGCTACGCAGTATTTT.

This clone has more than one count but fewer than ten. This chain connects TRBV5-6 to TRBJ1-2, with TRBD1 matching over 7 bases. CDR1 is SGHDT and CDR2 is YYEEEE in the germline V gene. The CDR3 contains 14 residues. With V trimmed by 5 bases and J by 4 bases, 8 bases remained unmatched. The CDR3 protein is CASSLTGRAYGYTF. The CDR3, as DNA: TGTGCCAGCAGTCTGACAGGGCGTGCCTATGGCTACACCTTC.

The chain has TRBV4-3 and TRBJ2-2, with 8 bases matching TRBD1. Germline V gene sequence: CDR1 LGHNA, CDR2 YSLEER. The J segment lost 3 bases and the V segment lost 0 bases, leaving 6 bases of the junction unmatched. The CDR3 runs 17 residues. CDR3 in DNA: TGCGCCAGCAGCCAAGATGGTCAGGGGGCGGACACCGGGGAGCTGTTTTTT. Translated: CASSQDGQGADTGELFF.

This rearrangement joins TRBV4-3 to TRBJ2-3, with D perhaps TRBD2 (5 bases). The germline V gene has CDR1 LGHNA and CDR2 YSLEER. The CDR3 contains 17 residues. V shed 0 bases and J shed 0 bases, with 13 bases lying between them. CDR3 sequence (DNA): TGCGCCAGCAGCCAAGAACGGGGATGGGAAAGCACAGATACGCAGTATTTT. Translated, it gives CASSQERGWESTDTQYF.

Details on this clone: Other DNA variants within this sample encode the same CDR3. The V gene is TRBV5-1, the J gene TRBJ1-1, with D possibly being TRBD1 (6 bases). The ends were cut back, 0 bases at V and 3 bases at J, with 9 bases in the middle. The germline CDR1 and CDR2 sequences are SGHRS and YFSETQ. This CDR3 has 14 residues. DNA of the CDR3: TGCGCCAGCAGCTTGGGTCACAGGGACACTGAAGCTTTCTTT. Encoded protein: CASSLGHRDTEAFF.

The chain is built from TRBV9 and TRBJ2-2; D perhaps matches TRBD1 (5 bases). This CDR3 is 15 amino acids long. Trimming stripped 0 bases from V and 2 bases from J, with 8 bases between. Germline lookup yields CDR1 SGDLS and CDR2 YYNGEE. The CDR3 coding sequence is TGTGCCAGCAGCGTAGGAGACAGTAACACCGGGGAGCTGTTTTTT. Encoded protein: CASSVGDSNTGELFF.

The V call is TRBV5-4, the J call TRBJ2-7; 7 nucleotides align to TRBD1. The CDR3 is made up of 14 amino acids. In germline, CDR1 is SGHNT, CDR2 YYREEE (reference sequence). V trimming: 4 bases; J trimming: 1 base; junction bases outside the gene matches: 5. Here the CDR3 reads CASSQRQGSYEQYF. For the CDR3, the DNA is TGTGCCAGCAGCCAGCGACAGGGATCCTACGAGCAGTACTTC.

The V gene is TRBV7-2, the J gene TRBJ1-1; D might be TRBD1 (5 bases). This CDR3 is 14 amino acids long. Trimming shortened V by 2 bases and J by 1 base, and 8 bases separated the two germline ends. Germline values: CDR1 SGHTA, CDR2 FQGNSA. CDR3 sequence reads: CASSLSQGNTEAFF. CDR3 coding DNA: TGTGCCAGCAGCTTATCCCAGGGGAACACTGAAGCTTTCTTT.